Below are 10 T cell receptor beta chains sequenced from a single sample in a study of cytomegalovirus exposure and HLA in healthy donors. Researchers ran the PCR with 60 Vbeta and 13 Jbeta primers. Produced via immunoSEQ multiplex PCR; TCRdb's table is partial and in-frame only. The sample has 75,000 to 100,000 clones; 73% are singletons. The source material was PBMCs. These receptors were collected from a man in his forties in good health and CMV-seronegative.

The chain uses TRBV9 and TRBJ2-7, with D maybe TRBD2 (6 bases). The CDR3 is made up of 15 amino acids. The germline V and J ends were trimmed by 0 bases and 3 bases, with 13 bases remaining between them. Germline V gene data show CDR1 as SGDLS and CDR2 as YYNGEE. The CDR3 protein is CASSVALGGNYEQYF. The CDR3 nucleotides are TGTGCCAGCAGCGTAGCACTTGGAGGGAACTACGAGCAGTACTTC.

The sample holds one count of this clone. CDR3: CASSLNSGQGNTIYF. The CDR3 region has the DNA TGTGCCAGCAGCTTAAACTCAGGACAGGGAAACACCATATATTTT. This rearrangement joins TRBV7-6 to TRBJ1-3; maybe TRBD1 (6 bases). Looked up from germline, CDR1 is SGHVS and CDR2 is FNYEAQ. V was pared by 2 bases and J by 4 bases, with 12 bases between. CDR3 length equals 15 residues.

The V gene is TRBV19, the J gene TRBJ2-7; the match to TRBD1 covers 9 bases. V gave up 3 bases and J gave up 11 bases; unmatched junction bases: 8. This CDR3 has 13 residues. Per germline, CDR1 LNHDA and CDR2 SQIVND (reference sequence). The CDR3 here is CASSIQRDRVKYF. CDR3 bases: TGTGCCAGTAGTATCCAACGGGACAGGGTTAAGTACTTC.

This chain connects TRBV2 to TRBJ1-5; possible D gene TRBD1, 5 bases. CDR1 and CDR2 from the germline V gene are SNHLY and FYNNEI. The ends were cut back, 3 bases at V and 2 bases at J, with 11 bases in the middle. The CDR3 spans 15 residues. The CDR3 sequence: CASSDQGGGNQPQHF. The DNA for the CDR3 is TGTGCCAGCAGTGATCAGGGAGGAGGCAATCAGCCCCAGCATTTT.

The V gene is TRBV5-4, the J gene TRBJ2-1; 10 positions agree with TRBD2. Germline V gives CDR1 SGHNT, CDR2 YYREEE (reference sequence). V was pared by 0 bases and J by 10 bases, with 10 bases of the junction left unmatched. The CDR3 spans 16 residues. The CDR3 protein is CASSLGLAGAGGEQFF. The CDR3 DNA follows: TGTGCCAGCAGCTTGGGCCTAGCGGGGGCCGGCGGAGAGCAGTTCTTC.

This clone showed up just a few times. V gene TRBV4-3 combines with J gene TRBJ1-4, with D possibly matching TRBD1 (6 bases). CDR3 length equals 17 residues. Deletions cut 0 bases from V and 0 bases from J, with 11 bases between. Germline V gene sequence: CDR1 LGHNA, CDR2 YSLEER. CDR3 sequence: CASSQDPRGATNEKLFF. The CDR3 DNA reads TGCGCCAGCAGCCAAGACCCCAGGGGAGCAACTAATGAAAAACTGTTTTTT.

The rearrangement joins TRBV20-1 to TRBJ1-2; D is perhaps TRBD1 (6 bases). The V gene lost 6 bases and the J gene lost 8 bases, with 13 bases spanning the gap. Germline V lookup: CDR1 DFQATT, CDR2 SNEGSKA (reference sequence). The CDR3 loop spans 11 amino acids. CDR3 region: CSATPGEGYTF. CDR3 DNA sequence: TGCAGTGCAACACCAGGGGAGGGCTACACCTTC.

This rearrangement joins TRBV27 to TRBJ2-2, with 9 bases matching TRBD2. The CDR3 sequence is 18 residues long. V lost 6 bases to trimming and J lost 4 bases; unmatched junction nucleotides: 15. The V gene's germline CDR1 is MNHEY and CDR2 SMNVEV (reference sequence). This chain's CDR3 is CASRFWQSSGDRTGELFF. The CDR3 DNA reads TGTGCCAGCAGGTTTTGGCAATCTAGCGGGGATCGCACCGGGGAGCTGTTTTTT.

This rearrangement joins TRBV2 to TRBJ1-1; 8 bases fit TRBD1. The CDR3 length is 16 residues. Germline CDR1 and CDR2: SNHLY and FYNNEI. V shed 3 bases and J 1 base; nucleotides not matched to a gene: 7. The chain's CDR3 is CASSDDRGFGNTEAFF. The CDR3, as DNA: TGTGCCAGCAGTGATGACAGGGGTTTTGGGAACACTGAAGCTTTCTTT. The whole variable domain, filled in from reference TRBV2 and TRBJ1-1, reads EPEVTQTPSHQVTQMGQEVILRCVPISNHLYFYWYRQILGQKVEFLVSFYNNEISEKSEIFDDQFSVERPDGSNFTLKIRSTKLEDSAMYFCASSDDRGFGNTEAFFGQGTRLTVV.

The CDR3 nucleotides are TGTGCCAGCAGCCAGATCGACAGGGGACCGGGTTTAGAGCAGTACTTC. Translating gives CASSQIDRGPGLEQYF. V and J are TRBV4-2 and TRBJ2-7; 8 bases map to TRBD1. V was clipped by 3 bases and J by 7 bases; unmatched bases: 14. The germline V gene has CDR1 LGHNA and CDR2 YNFKEQ. There are 16 residues in the CDR3.